These 31 T cell receptor beta chains came from one sample sequenced in a study of T cell responses to AZD1222 COVID-19 vaccine. Assay used: immunoSEQ multiplex PCR; TCRdb lists only in-frame clones, some missing. The sample carries some 120,000 clones, 75% to 90% recorded once. The source material was peripheral blood, sampled on day 0 of AZD1222 vaccination. The receptors were sampled from an adult in good health.

V is TRBV7-2 and J is TRBJ1-2; a possible D gene is TRBD1 (5 bases). CDR1 and CDR2 from the germline V gene are SGHTA and FQGNSA. Trimming removed 3 bases from V and 12 bases from J, with 23 bases in between. The CDR3 totals 15 residues. Here the CDR3 DNA reads TGTGCCAGCAGCTTTACCCCCCAGGGAGCGGTCGGGGACACCTTC. Translating gives CASSFTPQGAVGDTF.

This rearrangement joins TRBV4-1 to TRBJ2-3; no reliable D call. The germline CDR1 and CDR2 sequences are MGHRA and YSYEKL. The CDR3 contains 13 residues. The germline V and J ends were trimmed by 3 bases and 3 bases, with 7 bases remaining between them. CDR3 sequence reads: CASSHPRTDTQYF. The CDR3 DNA reads as TGCGCCAGCAGCCACCCCAGGACAGATACGCAGTATTTT.

This chain joins TRBV7-2 and TRBJ2-7, with D maybe TRBD2 (6 bases). CDR1 and CDR2 (germline): SGHTA, FQGNSA. Trimming pared 5 bases from V and 6 bases from J, leaving 17 bases between. This CDR3 contains 14 residues. The CDR3 coding sequence is TGTGCCAGCAGCCCGGCGAGGGAGGAGCGCGAGCAGTACTTC. This gives the protein CASSPAREEREQYF. Full variable domain (missing parts from reference TRBV7-2 and TRBJ2-7): GAGVSQSPSNKVTEKGKDVELRCDPISGHTALYWYRQSLGQGLEFLIYFQGNSAPDKSGLPSDRFSAERTGGSVSTLTIQRTQQEDSAVYLCASSPAREEREQYFGPGTRLTVT.

The V call is TRBV19, the J call TRBJ2-2; D gene ambiguous. Between the trimmed V and J ends, which lost 5 bases and 2 bases, there was a span of 6 bases. Germline V CDR1 and CDR2: LNHDA, SQIVND (reference sequence). This CDR3 contains 13 residues. This CDR3 is CASSSSNTGELFF. In DNA, the CDR3 is TGTGCCAGTAGTTCCTCCAACACCGGGGAGCTGTTTTTT.

V gene TRBV6-5 combines with J gene TRBJ1-1; TRBD1 matches 9 bases. J gave up 7 bases and V 2 bases, and 5 bases lay outside the gene matches. The CDR3 is 14 residues long. Germline-derived CDR1 and CDR2 are MNHEY and SVGAGI. The CDR3 loop reads CASSYTDRGGEAFF. Written as DNA, the CDR3 is TGTGCCAGCAGTTACACGGACAGGGGTGGTGAAGCTTTCTTT.

The V and J genes are TRBV7-9 and TRBJ1-2; D remains unclear. This CDR3 comprises 11 residues. Trimming cost V 1 base and J 10 bases, with 7 bases left between them. Germline CDR1 SEHNR, CDR2 FQNEAQ (reference sequence). CDR3 protein: CASSLGALYTF. CDR3 nucleotides: TGTGCCAGCAGCTTAGGGGCCCTCTACACCTTC.

The chain couples TRBV18 to TRBJ1-2, with TRBD1 as a possible D gene (6 bases). Germline CDR1 is KGHSH and CDR2 is LQKENI. The CDR3 sequence is 16 residues long. Trimming removed 0 bases from V and 4 bases from J, with 15 bases in between. In DNA, the CDR3 is TGTGCCAGCTCACCACCGGGAACAGGGCTTTTCTATGGCTACACCTTC. The encoded protein is CASSPPGTGLFYGYTF.

V gene TRBV9 combines with J gene TRBJ1-5; D may be TRBD1 (5 bases). CDR1 is SGDLS and CDR2 is YYNGEE in the germline V gene. The CDR3 covers 14 residues. Between the trimmed V and J ends, which lost 0 bases and 6 bases, there was a span of 10 bases. This CDR3 reads CASSVGQGAQPQHF. CDR3 in DNA: TGTGCCAGCAGCGTAGGTCAGGGTGCTCAGCCCCAGCATTTT.

The V gene is TRBV27, the J gene TRBJ1-2, with a weak D call TRBD1 (5 bases). V was clipped by 6 bases and J by 4 bases, with 18 bases between them. There are 15 residues in the CDR3. CDR1 MNHEY and CDR2 SMNVEV come from the germline V gene (reference sequence). The CDR3 DNA is TGTGCCAGCAGAAATGGGGGGGTTCTATCCTATGGCTACACCTTC. This codes for CASRNGGVLSYGYTF.

The genes are TRBV5-4 and TRBJ2-2, with TRBD1 identical over 9 bases. The CDR3 sequence is 16 residues long. The ends lost 3 bases at V and 4 bases at J; junction bases unmatched: 7. The germline CDR1 and CDR2 sequences are SGHNT and YYREEE (reference sequence). The CDR3 region has the DNA TGTGCCAGCAGCTGGGGACAGGGAGGGGTCACCGGGGAGCTGTTTTTT. This codes for CASSWGQGGVTGELFF.

The gene calls are TRBV18 and TRBJ2-3; 14 bases line up with TRBD2. Per the germline V gene, CDR1 is KGHSH and CDR2 is LQKENI. The junction had 3 bases not matched to a gene; V was cut back by 2 bases and J by 5 bases. This CDR3 has 16 amino acids. The CDR3 DNA is TGTGCCAGCTCACCATTAGGGACTAGCGGGGGAGATACGCAGTATTTT. As protein: CASSPLGTSGGDTQYF.

This clone appeared a few times. This sequence joins TRBV12-3 or TRBV12-4 and TRBJ1-5, with a tentative D call TRBD1 (5 bases). Trimming took 6 bases from V and 4 from J, leaving 10 bases between them. The CDR3 has 13 amino acids. CDR3 sequence reads: CASSWTNNQPQHF. In DNA, the CDR3 is TGTGCCAGCAGCTGGACAAATAATCAGCCCCAGCATTTT.

CDR3: CASSDSSRNEKLFF. The DNA of the CDR3 is TGTGCCAGCAGCGACAGCTCCAGGAATGAAAAACTGTTTTTT. J is TRBJ1-4 and V is TRBV7-7; a possible D gene is TRBD1 (5 bases). V lost 5 bases and J lost 5, with 12 bases in between. The CDR3 is 14 residues long. CDR1 and CDR2 (germline): SSHAT, FNYEAQ (reference sequence). The variable domain in full, completed from reference TRBV7-7 and TRBJ1-4, reads GAGVSQSPRYKVTKRGQDVTLRCDPISSHATLYWYQQALGQGPEFLTYFNYEAQPDKSGLPSDRFSAERPEGSISTLTIQRTEQRDSAMYRCASSDSSRNEKLFFGSGTQLSVL.

This rearrangement joins TRBV7-8 to TRBJ1-5; 7 nucleotides agree with TRBD1. CDR3 length: 15 residues. CDR1 is SGHVS and CDR2 is FQNEAQ in the germline V gene. The V gene end was trimmed by 2 bases and the J gene end by 6 bases; junction bases not matched to a gene: 7. This CDR3 is CASSLRGGHGQPQHF. The CDR3 DNA sequence: TGTGCCAGCAGCTTAAGAGGGGGCCACGGTCAGCCCCAGCATTTT.

V gene TRBV6-2 or TRBV6-3 combines with J gene TRBJ1-2, with D perhaps TRBD1 (5 bases). This CDR3 contains 14 residues. Germline V CDR1 and CDR2: MNHEY, SVGEGT. The V end lost 5 bases, the J end lost 4 bases, and 14 bases lay between the germline ends. This chain's CDR3 is CASSPTGGVYGYTF. CDR3 DNA: TGTGCCAGCAGTCCCACAGGCGGCGTCTATGGCTACACCTTC.

The chain recombines TRBV6-2 or TRBV6-3 with TRBJ2-7, with a possible D match to TRBD2 (6 bases). The germline CDR1 and CDR2 sequences are MNHEY and SVGEGT. CDR3 length equals 12 residues. Trimming pared 6 bases from V and 2 bases from J, leaving 8 bases between. CDR3 in DNA: TGTGCCAGCAGCCCGGGGGCCTACGAGCAGTACTTC. Its protein is CASSPGAYEQYF.

V and J are TRBV7-2 and TRBJ2-7, with TRBD2 as a possible D gene (6 bases). With 3 bases removed from V and 0 bases from J, the gap between germline ends came to 6 bases. Germline V gene data show CDR1 as SGHTA and CDR2 as FQGNSA. The CDR3 is 13 residues long. CDR3 region: CASSLTSSYEQYF. CDR3 bases: TGTGCCAGCAGCTTGACTAGCTCCTACGAGCAGTACTTC.

In DNA form, the CDR3 reads TGCGCCAGCAGAGCCGAGGGCACCGGGGAGCTGTTTTTT. Amino acid sequence: CASRAEGTGELFF. V usage is TRBV5-1 and J usage is TRBJ2-2; a possible D gene is TRBD2 (5 bases). This CDR3 comprises 13 residues. V lost 5 bases to trimming and J lost 4 bases, with 9 bases between them. Germline CDR1 SGHRS, CDR2 YFSETQ.

The J gene is TRBJ2-2, the V gene TRBV30, with a weak D call TRBD1 (5 bases). This CDR3 is 13 amino acids long. Trimming stripped 5 bases from V and 4 bases from J, with 11 bases between. Germline CDR1 reads GTSNPN; CDR2 reads SVGIG (reference sequence). The CDR3 sequence: CAWAQGPTGELFF. The CDR3 nucleotides are TGTGCCTGGGCTCAGGGTCCCACCGGGGAGCTGTTTTTT.

V and J are TRBV7-9 and TRBJ2-1, with 8 bases aligning to TRBD1. V lost 5 bases, J lost 3 bases, and 3 bases stayed unmatched. Germline loops: CDR1 SEHNR, CDR2 FQNEAQ (reference sequence). CDR3 length equals 14 residues. CDR3 amino acids: CASSPGGVYNEQFF. Here the CDR3 DNA reads TGTGCCAGCAGCCCAGGGGGCGTCTACAATGAGCAGTTCTTC. Full variable domain (remainder filled in from reference TRBV7-9 and TRBJ2-1): DTGVSQNPRHKITKRGQNVTFRCDPISEHNRLYWYRQTLGQGPEFLTYFQNEAQLEKSRLLSDRFSAERPKGSFSTLEIQRTEQGDSAMYLCASSPGGVYNEQFFGPGTRLTVL.

The chain combines TRBV19 with TRBJ1-1, with 7 positions matching TRBD1. Looked up from germline, CDR1 is LNHDA and CDR2 is SQIVND (reference sequence). This CDR3 is built from 17 residues. With V trimmed by 5 bases and J by 1 base, 13 bases remained unmatched. The CDR3 coding sequence is TGTGCCAGTAGTCTTGGGAACAGGGGTCGAACGAACACTGAAGCTTTCTTT. Amino acids: CASSLGNRGRTNTEAFF.

The chain links TRBV30 to TRBJ2-7; D is ambiguous. CDR3 size: 12 residues. Trimming left V 4 bases short and J 2 bases short, with 9 bases between. Germline values: CDR1 GTSNPN, CDR2 SVGIG (reference sequence). The CDR3, as DNA: TGTGCCTGGAACCAGTGGACCTACGAGCAGTACTTC. Translating gives CAWNQWTYEQYF.

The DNA of the CDR3 is TGTGCCAGCGGACTAGCGGGGACCTACTACGAGCAGTACTTC. Its protein is CASGLAGTYYEQYF. The chain uses TRBV5-6 and TRBJ2-7, with 12 bases identical to TRBD2. The CDR3 spans 14 residues. Germline-derived CDR1 and CDR2 are SGHDT and YYEEEE. The V and J ends lost 7 bases and 3 bases, in that order; junction bases with no gene match: 5.

V is TRBV10-3 and J is TRBJ2-7, with TRBD1 matching 9 bases. The V segment lost 7 bases and the J segment 5 bases; nucleotides outside the gene matches: 6. The CDR3 has 13 amino acids. Looked up from germline, CDR1 is ENHRY and CDR2 is SYGVKD. Here the CDR3 reads CAITGTGRHEQYF. CDR3 bases: TGTGCCATCACGGGGACAGGGAGGCACGAGCAGTACTTC.

V gene TRBV2 combines with J gene TRBJ2-3; no definite D call. Germline V gene data show CDR1 as SNHLY and CDR2 as FYNNEI. Between the trimmed V and J ends, which lost 1 base and 3 bases, there was a span of 5 bases. The CDR3 extends over 13 amino acids. The CDR3 DNA reads as TGTGCCAGCAGTGAAGGTTATACAGATACGCAGTATTTT. Its protein is CASSEGYTDTQYF.

This rearrangement joins TRBV4-1 to TRBJ1-1, with D perhaps matching TRBD1 (6 bases). Trimming pared 1 base from V and 3 bases from J, leaving 21 bases between. Germline values: CDR1 MGHRA, CDR2 YSYEKL. This CDR3 comprises 18 residues. The CDR3 DNA reads as TGCGCCAGCAGCCAAGGGGTCTTATACAGGGCTTGGGACACTGAAGCTTTCTTT. It translates to CASSQGVLYRAWDTEAFF.

This chain connects TRBV7-2 to TRBJ1-2, with D unresolved. CDR1 is SGHTA, CDR2 FQGNSA, per germline. Trimming took off 3 bases at V and 8 bases at J, with 19 bases between the two ends. The CDR3 covers 15 residues. CDR3 sequence reads: CASSFGNRAMDGYTF. In DNA form, the CDR3 reads TGTGCCAGCAGCTTTGGGAACAGAGCTATGGACGGCTACACCTTC. Drawing the rest from reference TRBV7-2 and TRBJ1-2, the complete variable domain is GAGVSQSPSNKVTEKGKDVELRCDPISGHTALYWYRQSLGQGLEFLIYFQGNSAPDKSGLPSDRFSAERTGGSVSTLTIQRTQQEDSAVYLCASSFGNRAMDGYTFGSGTRLTVV.

This clone was counted a single time. V is TRBV7-9 and J is TRBJ1-1; D remains unclear. V was trimmed by 5 bases and J by 5 bases, leaving 15 bases between them. Germline V gene sequence: CDR1 SEHNR, CDR2 FQNEAQ (reference sequence). The CDR3 has 14 residues. The CDR3 loop is CASSPRNLGTEAFF. The CDR3 bases are TGTGCCAGCAGCCCACGTAATTTGGGGACTGAAGCTTTCTTT. The complete variable domain, with remaining parts taken from reference TRBV7-9 and TRBJ1-1, reads DTGVSQNPRHKITKRGQNVTFRCDPISEHNRLYWYRQTLGQGPEFLTYFQNEAQLEKSRLLSDRFSAERPKGSFSTLEIQRTEQGDSAMYLCASSPRNLGTEAFFGQGTRLTVV.

This chain links TRBV4-1 with TRBJ2-5, with D tentatively TRBD1 (6 bases). V dropped 0 bases and J dropped 5 bases, with 7 bases sitting between them. CDR1 is MGHRA, CDR2 YSYEKL, per germline. The CDR3 extends over 13 amino acids. CDR3 loop: CASSQEGAETQYF. The CDR3 DNA reads as TGCGCCAGCAGCCAAGAGGGGGCGGAGACCCAGTACTTC.

This chain connects TRBV5-5 to TRBJ1-2, with a possible D match to TRBD1 (6 bases). Trimming cost V 0 bases and J 4 bases, with 10 bases left between them. CDR1 and CDR2 (germline): SGHKS, YYEKEE (reference sequence). The length of the CDR3 is 14 residues. CDR3 amino acids: CASSLEQGLYGYTF. In DNA form, the CDR3 reads TGTGCCAGCAGCTTGGAACAGGGCCTCTATGGCTACACCTTC.

The V gene is TRBV30, the J gene TRBJ2-3; TRBD2 agrees at 14 bases. V shed 2 bases and J 5 bases; nucleotides not matched to a gene: 12. Germline-derived CDR1 and CDR2 are GTSNPN and SVGIG (reference sequence). The CDR3 sequence is 18 residues long. CDR3: CAWSPTARLAGGGDTQYF. The DNA of the CDR3 is TGTGCCTGGAGTCCAACCGCCCGACTAGCGGGGGGGGGAGATACGCAGTATTTT.